This entry features one TCR beta chain sequence. The source of the sample is a study of blood T cell repertoires in COVID-19. Study at large: Sources were T cells, B-cell-depleted T cells, or PBMCs; the material itself was cDNA or gDNA.

V was shortened by 0 bases and J by 7 bases, with 16 bases between the two germline ends. Germline loops: CDR1 LNHNV, CDR2 YYDKDF (reference sequence). The CDR3 contains 17 residues. Methods used by the authors: Researchers report that nucleated cell counts were estimated from reference gene primer amplification. Libraries were prepared by immunoSEQ multiplex PCR; TCRdb keeps only in-frame clonotypes and omits some of them. V, J and clone size derive from that table, while D and trimming were established from the DNA sequence. The sample records some 15,000 clones, over 80% being singletons. This chain links TRBV15 with TRBJ1-6; TRBD1 might be the D (5 bases). Sequenced: peripheral blood. This TCR came from a human donor in a cohort sampled during active COVID-19. In DNA, the CDR3 is TGTGCCACCAGCAGAGATTCGGGCGGCAGGGTGAATTCACCCCTCCACTTT. Its protein is CATSRDSGGRVNSPLHF. Full variable domain (missing parts from reference TRBV15 and TRBJ1-6): DAMVIQNPRYQVTQFGKPVTLSCSQTLNHNVMYWYQQKSSQAPKLLFHYYDKDFNNEADTPDNFQSRRPNTSFCFLDIRSPGLGDTAMYLCATSRDSGGRVNSPLHFGNGTRLTVT.